The present entry profiles one T cell receptor beta chain with its context. Its antigen is as yet unknown. The sample belongs to a study of early T cells in non-severe SARS-CoV-2 infection. Study context: Bulk RNA isolated from unsorted whole blood underwent sequencing; chains were not paired.

Researchers attached unique molecular identifiers to individual cDNA molecules. TCRdb independently ran MiXCR on the 5' RACE reads; one entry per CDR3 protein. The table has fewer than 35,000 distinct CDR3 sequences, 5% seen once. General study results and limits: VDJdb-based annotation leaned toward anti-spike CD8 responses and missed private and CD4 specificities.

This CDR3 is 22 amino acids long. V shed 4 bases, J shed 4 bases, and the junction held 24 bases outside the gene matches. Germline V gene sequence: CDR1 LGHNA, CDR2 YSLEER. This chain connects TRBV4-3 to TRBJ2-1; 11 positions match TRBD2. The sequence was obtained from an adult who was a healthcare worker with PCR-confirmed SARS-CoV-2 infection or an uninfected control (not recorded which). The sample taken for sequencing was whole blood. The CDR3 loop reads CASSPIAQTSGGPSGLYNEQFF. CDR3 sequence (DNA): TGCGCCAGCAGCCCCATAGCGCAAACTAGCGGGGGCCCATCAGGTCTATACAATGAGCAGTTCTTC.